This TCR beta chain appears in the sequencing data of a study of blood T cell repertoires in COVID-19. Study as a whole: Whether acute or convalescent, the COVID-19 samples came from the United States, Italy and Spain. From T cells, B-cell-depleted T cells, or PBMCs came the material, which was cDNA or gDNA.

Germline-derived CDR1 and CDR2 are SGHVS and FQNEAQ. Deletions cut 3 bases from V and 3 bases from J, with 12 bases between. This CDR3 is built from 14 residues. Under the authors' procedure: Quantification of nucleated cells was approximated via reference gene primer amplification. Assay used: immunoSEQ multiplex PCR; TCRdb lists only in-frame clones, some missing. V, J and clone size derive from that table, while D and trimming were established from the DNA sequence. The table lists about 45,000 clones, 80% of them singletons. The sample comprised peripheral blood. The chain joins TRBV7-8 to TRBJ2-7, with D tentatively TRBD1 (5 bases). The source of this sequence is a man in his 70s with acute or convalescent COVID-19. CDR3 residues: CASSFSPQGYEQYF. The CDR3 nucleotides are TGTGCCAGCAGCTTTTCCCCCCAGGGCTACGAGCAGTACTTC.